This T cell receptor beta chain derives from a study of blood T cell repertoires in COVID-19. Study-level background: The samples span acute and convalescent COVID-19 from the United States, Italy and Spain. Nucleic acid was either cDNA or gDNA, and it came from T cells, B-cell-depleted T cells, or PBMCs.

Measured with immunoSEQ multiplex PCR; TCRdb has only the in-frame clones, and not every one. Found here are about 260,000 clones, 91% of them singletons; the top ten hold approximately 2.6%. Those enrolled in Seattle joined during active infection and were followed longitudinally afterward. Germline V lookup: CDR1 MNHEY, CDR2 SMNVEV (reference sequence). With 7 bases removed from V and 0 bases from J, the gap between germline ends came to 9 bases. The CDR3 extends over 13 amino acids. The specimen was peripheral blood. The source is a person under 35 with COVID-19, enrolled during active disease. The chain links TRBV27 to TRBJ1-1; D gene unclear. Here the CDR3 DNA reads TGTGCCAGCATGGGCCAAGTGAACACTGAAGCTTTCTTT. Amino acid sequence: CASMGQVNTEAFF.